Listed below are T cell receptor beta chains from one sample, sequenced in a study of blood T cell repertoires in COVID-19. TCRdb's table, derived via immunoSEQ multiplex PCR, lists solely in-frame clones and lacks some. The data contain around 200,000 clones, roughly 90% of them seen just once; the ten biggest clones take up roughly 3.2%. The material sequenced was PBMCs or T cells enriched from blood (not recorded which). The receptors stem from a woman between 45 and 65 years old in a cohort exposed to, infected with or recovered from COVID-19 (not recorded which). CDR3s include the opening cysteine and the closing phenylalanine or tryptophan. Fields, in order: V gene, J gene, D gene, CDR3 DNA, CDR3 protein. A D gene is named only where the DNA matches it firmly.

TRBV11-2	TRBJ2-7	TRBD1	TGTGCCAGCAGCTTAGGGGCCGGGACAGGAATTTCCTACGAGCAGTACTTC	CASSLGAGTGISYEQYF
TRBV6-5	TRBJ1-6	NA	TGTGCCAGCAGGCACGACAGTTCTAATTCACCCCTCCACTTT	CASRHDSSNSPLHF
TRBV6-5	TRBJ2-7	TRBD1	TGTGCCAACCCGGACAGGGGGCCTGCGTACGAGCAGTACTTC	CANPDRGPAYEQYF
TRBV5-4	TRBJ1-2	NA	TGTGCCAGCAGCCCCGCGACAGCTATAACGCTTAACTATGGCTACACCTTC	CASSPATAITLNYGYTF
TRBV19	TRBJ1-6	TRBD1	TGTGCCAGTAGTGAGGGGGCAGGCTCACCCCTCCACTTT	CASSEGAGSPLHF
TRBV7-9	TRBJ2-3	NA	TGTGCCAGCAGCTTAGTCGCCCGCCAGTACGCGGACTCGCAGTATTTT	CASSLVARQYADSQYF
TRBV6-5	TRBJ1-1	TRBD1	TGTGCCAGCAGTTCTGGGACAGGGGGTGACACTGAAGCTTTCTTT	CASSSGTGGDTEAFF
TRBV7-8	TRBJ2-7	TRBD2	TGTGCCAGCAGCCGAGGACTAGCGGGGGGGTACGAGCAGTACTTC	CASSRGLAGGYEQYF
TRBV29-1	TRBJ1-1	TRBD1	TGCAGCGTTGATCAGGGGGCGAACACTGAAGCTTTCTTT	CSVDQGANTEAFF
TRBV6-4	TRBJ1-3	NA	TGTGCCAGCAGTGACTCGACAGGTCCCCTGGGAAACACCATATATTTT	CASSDSTGPLGNTIYF
TRBV27	TRBJ2-1	NA	TGTGCCAGCAGCGGAGCTAGCGTCAAGCAGTTCTTC	CASSGASVKQFF
TRBV5-1	TRBJ2-1	NA	TGCGCCAGCAGCCCTAGCCGACCCGACGAGCAGTTCTTC	CASSPSRPDEQFF
TRBV19	TRBJ1-2	TRBD1	TGTGCCAGTAGTATCTCGGCACAGGGGTATCACTATGGCTACACCTTC	CASSISAQGYHYGYTF
TRBV28	TRBJ2-1	NA	TGTGCCTGCTGGGGCCGAGGCTCCTACAATGAGCAGTTCTTC	CACWGRGSYNEQFF
TRBV5-6	TRBJ2-5	TRBD2	TGTGCCAGCAGCCAGGGACTGCGCGGGGGAGAGACCCAGTACTTC	CASSQGLRGGETQYF
TRBV10-3	TRBJ1-1	NA	TGTGCCATCAGCGAGGACAGATTTGGTGAAGCTTTCTTT	CAISEDRFGEAFF
TRBV7-2	TRBJ2-2	NA	TGTGCCAGCAGCTTAGCCTTGGGGGGACGGACCGGGGAGCTGTTTTTT	CASSLALGGRTGELFF